These 28 T cell receptor beta chains were all obtained from the same sample, sequenced in a study of blood T cell repertoires in COVID-19. Assay: immunoSEQ multiplex PCR; the TCRdb copy retains only in-frame clones and omits some. Here the sample spans roughly 230,000 clones, around four fifths being singletons. Source material: peripheral blood. The receptors here all came from a man aged 35-49 years with active or convalescent COVID-19.

The V gene is TRBV29-1, the J gene TRBJ2-1; D is unclear. Trimming took off 1 base at V and 9 bases at J, with 10 bases between the two ends. Germline CDR1 is SQVTM and CDR2 is ANQGSEA. CDR3 size: 12 residues. The CDR3 coding sequence is TGCAGCGTTGAAGTCGTAGCTGTTGAGCAGTTCTTC. Its translation is CSVEVVAVEQFF.

The V and J genes are TRBV9 and TRBJ2-7; TRBD2 agrees at 15 bases. This CDR3 contains 20 residues. J was trimmed by 7 bases and V by 5 bases; bases with no gene match: 22. Germline CDR1 and CDR2: SGDLS and YYNGEE. CDR3 in amino acids: CASSSQGLAGGPPEFGEQYF. The CDR3 DNA reads TGTGCCAGCAGTTCCCAAGGACTAGCGGGAGGGCCGCCGGAGTTTGGGGAGCAGTACTTC.

The J gene is TRBJ2-7, the V gene TRBV29-1; perhaps TRBD2 as D (5 bases). The germline gives CDR1 SQVTM, CDR2 ANQGSEA. The CDR3 covers 14 residues. The V gene lost 4 bases and the J gene lost 6 bases, with 19 bases spanning the gap. CDR3 in amino acids: CSVVSGLPRGEQYF. In DNA, the CDR3 is TGCAGCGTTGTATCTGGACTCCCACGGGGCGAGCAGTACTTC.

V usage is TRBV19 and J usage is TRBJ2-2; 7 positions match TRBD2. Unmatched junction bases numbered 10, after V lost 5 bases and J lost 7 bases. The CDR3 is 15 amino acids. The germline V gene has CDR1 LNHDA and CDR2 SQIVND (reference sequence). CDR3 residues: CASSVTPSGGGELFF. CDR3 DNA: TGTGCCAGTAGTGTGACCCCCTCGGGAGGCGGGGAGCTGTTTTTT.

V usage is TRBV7-9 and J usage is TRBJ2-1; 8 bases map to TRBD2. Germline assignment: CDR1 SEHNR and CDR2 FQNEAQ (reference sequence). Trimming took 5 bases from V and 1 from J; bases not matched to a gene: 7. The CDR3 length is 16 residues. CDR3 DNA sequence: TGTGCCAGCAGCCCTACTAGCGGACCTTCCTACAATGAGCAGTTCTTC. Protein sequence: CASSPTSGPSYNEQFF.

The chain joins TRBV5-1 to TRBJ1-5; no clear D gene. The germline V gene encodes CDR1 SGHRS and CDR2 YFSETQ. The V end was cut by 4 bases, the J end by 2 bases, with 19 bases between. This CDR3 is 17 amino acids long. The CDR3 is CASSPDPLDSGNQPQHF. The CDR3 DNA reads as TGCGCCAGCAGCCCCGACCCCCTGGATAGCGGCAATCAGCCCCAGCATTTT.

The V gene is TRBV29-1, the J gene TRBJ2-2; perhaps TRBD1 as D (6 bases). Deletions cut 6 bases from V and 2 bases from J, with 10 bases between. This CDR3 is built from 13 residues. Germline-derived CDR1 and CDR2 are SQVTM and ANQGSEA. DNA for the CDR3: TGCAGCGTGACCAGGGGAAACACCGGGGAGCTGTTTTTT. Translation: CSVTRGNTGELFF.

Comments on this clone: One end of the junction varies from germline; a read error may be responsible. The V gene is TRBV7-6, the J gene TRBJ1-2, with a tentative D call TRBD1 (6 bases). Germline CDR1 SGHVS, CDR2 FNYEAQ. The CDR3 has 13 residues. Here the CDR3 DNA reads TGTGCCAGCAGCCTAGCCGGGACATATGGCTACACCTTC. Translating gives CASSLAGTYGYTF.

V is TRBV9 and J is TRBJ2-5; TRBD1 matches 7 bases. From germline, CDR1 is SGDLS and CDR2 YYNGEE. CDR3 length equals 14 residues. With V trimmed by 4 bases and J by 5 bases, 8 bases remained unmatched. CDR3 region: CASSLTGNGETQYF. The CDR3 DNA follows: TGTGCCAGCAGCCTGACAGGGAATGGGGAGACCCAGTACTTC.

This clone came up a few times. This chain joins TRBV2 and TRBJ1-4; 9 bases map to TRBD1. V lost 5 bases, J lost 5 bases, and 3 bases stayed unmatched. CDR1 and CDR2 (germline): SNHLY, FYNNEI. The CDR3 length is 14 residues. In nucleotides, the CDR3 is TGTGCCAGCAGTATCGGACAGGGGAATGAAAAACTGTTTTTT. Protein: CASSIGQGNEKLFF.

This sequence joins TRBV3-1 (or the pseudogene TRBV3-2) and TRBJ1-4, with D unclear. The ends were cut back, 5 bases at V and 8 bases at J, with 9 bases in the middle. Germline CDR1 and CDR2: LGHDT and YNNKEL (reference sequence). This CDR3 contains 12 residues. This chain's CDR3 is CASSEGGEKLFF. The CDR3 DNA reads TGTGCCAGCAGCGAGGGTGGCGAAAAACTGTTTTTT.

The chain has TRBV30 and TRBJ1-2, with D possibly matching TRBD1 (5 bases). CDR1 is GTSNPN, CDR2 SVGIG, per germline (reference sequence). V was cut by 7 bases and J by 0 bases, with 9 bases left in between. The CDR3 contains 12 residues. The CDR3 sequence is CASPTANYGYTF. The CDR3 bases are TGTGCCTCGCCGACAGCTAACTATGGCTACACCTTC.

The chain recombines TRBV24-1 with TRBJ1-2, with 7 bases lining up with TRBD1. V trimming: 3 bases; J trimming: 2 bases; junction bases outside the gene matches: 8. The CDR3 extends over 16 amino acids. Looked up from germline, CDR1 is KGHDR and CDR2 is SFDVKD. CDR3 residues: CATSDPSTGENYGYTF. The DNA of the CDR3 is TGTGCCACCAGTGATCCCTCTACAGGGGAGAACTATGGCTACACCTTC.

This chain uses TRBV2 with TRBJ2-2; D perhaps matches TRBD2 (6 bases). Deletions cut 10 bases from V and 6 bases from J, with 15 bases between. This CDR3 has 13 amino acids. From germline, CDR1 is SNHLY and CDR2 FYNNEI. The CDR3 sequence: CAIGGGKAGELFF. The CDR3 coding sequence is TGTGCCATCGGGGGTGGAAAGGCCGGGGAGCTGTTTTTT.

The rearrangement joins TRBV2 to TRBJ1-5, with a tentative D call TRBD1 (6 bases). The V gene lost 5 bases and the J gene lost 16 bases, with 21 bases spanning the gap. CDR1 and CDR2 from the germline V gene are SNHLY and FYNNEI. The CDR3 is made up of 13 amino acids. As DNA, the CDR3 is TGTGCCAGCAGTCCAGGGGAGTTCACACCCTCTCATTTT. This sequence encodes CASSPGEFTPSHF.

The CDR3 region is CATGTAEMETQYF. CDR3 nucleotides: TGTGCCACCGGGACAGCCGAGATGGAGACCCAGTACTTC. The genes are TRBV24-1 and TRBJ2-5; the match to TRBD1 covers 7 bases. The CDR3 extends over 13 amino acids. CDR1 and CDR2 from the germline V gene are KGHDR and SFDVKD. Trimming at V came to 9 bases and at J to 5 bases, leaving 8 bases not matched to a gene.

The chain links TRBV18 to TRBJ1-3; 8 bases fit TRBD1. V gave up 2 bases and J gave up 3 bases; unmatched junction bases: 9. The CDR3 loop spans 17 amino acids. CDR1 and CDR2 from the germline V gene are KGHSH and LQKENI. CDR3 coding DNA: TGTGCCAGCTCACCAAATCCGGGACAGGCTAGTGGAAACACCATATATTTT. This gives the protein CASSPNPGQASGNTIYF.

The chain uses TRBV7-3 and TRBJ1-1; D is possibly TRBD1 (5 bases). The V and J ends lost 5 bases and 5 bases respectively, with 12 bases between them. This CDR3 has 13 amino acids. The germline CDR1 and CDR2 sequences are SGHTA and FQGTGA. CDR3 sequence: CASSRTRETEAFF. In DNA form, the CDR3 reads TGTGCCAGCAGCCGCACCAGGGAAACTGAAGCTTTCTTT.

The chain carries TRBV19 and TRBJ1-1; 10 nucleotides agree with TRBD1. Germline V gene sequence: CDR1 LNHDA, CDR2 SQIVND (reference sequence). J lost 5 bases, V lost 7 bases, and 7 bases had no gene match. This CDR3 is 14 amino acids long. CDR3 in amino acids: CASIRTGGYTEAFF. CDR3 nucleotides: TGTGCCAGTATCCGGACAGGGGGATATACTGAAGCTTTCTTT. Together with reference TRBV19 and TRBJ1-1, the CDR3 gives the full variable domain: DGGITQSPKYLFRKEGQNVTLSCEQNLNHDAMYWYRQDPGQGLRLIYYSQIVNDFQKGDIAEGYSVSREKKESFPLTVTSAQKNPTAFYLCASIRTGGYTEAFFGQGTRLTVV.

The chain links TRBV5-1 to TRBJ1-1, with D possibly matching TRBD1 (6 bases). This CDR3 has 14 amino acids. Looked up from germline, CDR1 is SGHRS and CDR2 is YFSETQ. V lost 4 bases and J 4 bases, leaving 14 bases between the germline ends. CDR3 in DNA: TGCGCCAGCAGCCTACGACAGGTGGGCACTGAAGCTTTCTTT. Encoded protein: CASSLRQVGTEAFF.

J is TRBJ1-1 and V is TRBV7-3, with a tentative D call TRBD1 (5 bases). Trimming cost V 4 bases and J 6 bases, with 12 bases left between them. CDR3 length equals 13 residues. Germline V CDR1 and CDR2: SGHTA, FQGTGA. The CDR3 region has the DNA TGTGCCAGCAGCTCCGGGGGTTCGGCTGAAGCTTTCTTT. It is translated as CASSSGGSAEAFF.

The chain couples TRBV2 to TRBJ1-6, with no clear D. The V gene lost 6 bases and the J gene lost 5 bases, with 11 bases spanning the gap. CDR3 length equals 14 residues. Per the germline V gene, CDR1 is SNHLY and CDR2 is FYNNEI. This chain's CDR3 is CASRPDGNNSPLHF. The CDR3 DNA reads as TGTGCCAGCAGACCGGACGGGAATAATTCACCCCTCCACTTT.

The chain has TRBV24-1 and TRBJ2-1; perhaps TRBD1 as D (5 bases). Looked up from germline, CDR1 is KGHDR and CDR2 is SFDVKD. V lost 4 bases and J lost 8, with 17 bases in between. There are 15 residues in the CDR3. CDR3 sequence: CATSDRSNRIDEQFF. CDR3 coding DNA: TGTGCCACCAGTGACCGCTCGAACAGGATCGATGAGCAGTTCTTC.

The chain employs TRBV29-1 and TRBJ1-2; D call uncertain. Trimming removed 6 bases from V and 6 bases from J, with 20 bases in between. This CDR3 is 14 amino acids long. Germline loops: CDR1 SQVTM, CDR2 ANQGSEA. CDR3 protein: CSVAGPLGNNGYTF. CDR3 DNA: TGCAGCGTAGCGGGTCCACTAGGAAACAATGGCTACACCTTC.

The J gene is TRBJ2-1, the V gene TRBV11-2; 12 bases agree with TRBD2. The trim removed 0 bases at V and 9 bases at J, leaving 3 bases unmatched. The CDR3 covers 15 residues. Germline V gene lookup returns CDR1 SGHAT and CDR2 FQNNGV. The CDR3 coding sequence is TGTGCCAGCAGCTTAGAGGCTAGCGGGAGGGGTGAGCAGTTCTTC. It yields the protein CASSLEASGRGEQFF.

The chain recombines TRBV7-8 with TRBJ2-5; 8 bases fit TRBD1. The junction had 9 bases not matched to a gene; V was cut back by 1 base and J by 11 bases. Germline V gives CDR1 SGHVS, CDR2 FQNEAQ. The CDR3 covers 14 residues. The CDR3 DNA is TGTGCCAGCAGCTTAGGACAGGGGTTCAGGGCTCAGTACTTC. Its translation is CASSLGQGFRAQYF.

The rearrangement uses TRBV6-5 and TRBJ2-7, with 8 bases fitting TRBD1. Germline-derived CDR1 and CDR2 are MNHEY and SVGAGI. This CDR3 spans 15 amino acids. V lost 7 bases to trimming and J lost 0 bases; unmatched junction nucleotides: 8. CDR3 in DNA: TGTGCCAGCAAGGTGGGACAGGAACCCTCCTACGAGCAGTACTTC. It yields the protein CASKVGQEPSYEQYF.

The chain has TRBV7-2 and TRBJ1-2; D possibly corresponds to TRBD1 (6 bases). This CDR3 is 15 amino acids long. Germline-derived CDR1 and CDR2 are SGHTA and FQGNSA. V dropped 1 base and J dropped 2 bases, with 11 bases sitting between them. The CDR3 protein is CASSLDPGTNYGYTF. CDR3 nucleotides: TGTGCCAGCAGCTTAGACCCCGGGACAAACTATGGCTACACCTTC.